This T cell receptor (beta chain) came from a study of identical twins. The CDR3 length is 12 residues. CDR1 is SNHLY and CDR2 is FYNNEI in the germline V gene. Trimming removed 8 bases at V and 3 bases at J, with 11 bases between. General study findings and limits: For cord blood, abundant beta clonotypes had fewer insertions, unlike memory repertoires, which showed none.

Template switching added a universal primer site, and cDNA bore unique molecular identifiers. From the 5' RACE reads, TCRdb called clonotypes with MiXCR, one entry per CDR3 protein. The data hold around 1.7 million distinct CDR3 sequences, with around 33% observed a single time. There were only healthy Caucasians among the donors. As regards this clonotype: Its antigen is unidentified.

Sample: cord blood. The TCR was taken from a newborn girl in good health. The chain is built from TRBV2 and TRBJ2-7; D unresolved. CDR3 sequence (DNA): TGTGCCAGCCGGTATACGATCTACGAGCAGTACTTC. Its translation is CASRYTIYEQYF.